This TCR beta chain came from a study of blood T cell repertoires in COVID-19. The repertoire was sequenced with immunoSEQ multiplex PCR; TCRdb's copy has only in-frame clones and lacks some. This table holds about 170,000 clones, roughly nine tenths found once. Sequenced input: peripheral blood. The source of this sequence is a woman in her fifties or sixties with COVID-19, enrolled during active disease.

CDR3 in DNA: TGTGCCAGCAGGAGGGACAGGGGCCTGACAGATACGCAGTATTTT. It translates to CASRRDRGLTDTQYF. V is TRBV27 and J is TRBJ2-3; 10 bases line up with TRBD1. This CDR3 is 15 amino acids long. CDR1 MNHEY and CDR2 SMNVEV come from the germline V gene (reference sequence). V shed 6 bases, J shed 3 bases, and the junction held 6 bases outside the gene matches.